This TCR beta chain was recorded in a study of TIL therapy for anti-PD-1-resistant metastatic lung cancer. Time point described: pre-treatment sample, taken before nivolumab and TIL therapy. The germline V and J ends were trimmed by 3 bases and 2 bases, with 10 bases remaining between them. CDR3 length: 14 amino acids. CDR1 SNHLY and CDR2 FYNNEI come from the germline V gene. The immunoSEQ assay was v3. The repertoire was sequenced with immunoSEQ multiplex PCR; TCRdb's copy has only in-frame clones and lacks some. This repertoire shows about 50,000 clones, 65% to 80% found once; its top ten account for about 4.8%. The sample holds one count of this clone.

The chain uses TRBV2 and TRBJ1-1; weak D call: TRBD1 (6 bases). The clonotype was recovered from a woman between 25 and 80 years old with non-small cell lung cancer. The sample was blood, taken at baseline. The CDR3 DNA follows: TGTGCCAGCAGTGATTACAGGGATAACACTGAAGCTTTCTTT. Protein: CASSDYRDNTEAFF.